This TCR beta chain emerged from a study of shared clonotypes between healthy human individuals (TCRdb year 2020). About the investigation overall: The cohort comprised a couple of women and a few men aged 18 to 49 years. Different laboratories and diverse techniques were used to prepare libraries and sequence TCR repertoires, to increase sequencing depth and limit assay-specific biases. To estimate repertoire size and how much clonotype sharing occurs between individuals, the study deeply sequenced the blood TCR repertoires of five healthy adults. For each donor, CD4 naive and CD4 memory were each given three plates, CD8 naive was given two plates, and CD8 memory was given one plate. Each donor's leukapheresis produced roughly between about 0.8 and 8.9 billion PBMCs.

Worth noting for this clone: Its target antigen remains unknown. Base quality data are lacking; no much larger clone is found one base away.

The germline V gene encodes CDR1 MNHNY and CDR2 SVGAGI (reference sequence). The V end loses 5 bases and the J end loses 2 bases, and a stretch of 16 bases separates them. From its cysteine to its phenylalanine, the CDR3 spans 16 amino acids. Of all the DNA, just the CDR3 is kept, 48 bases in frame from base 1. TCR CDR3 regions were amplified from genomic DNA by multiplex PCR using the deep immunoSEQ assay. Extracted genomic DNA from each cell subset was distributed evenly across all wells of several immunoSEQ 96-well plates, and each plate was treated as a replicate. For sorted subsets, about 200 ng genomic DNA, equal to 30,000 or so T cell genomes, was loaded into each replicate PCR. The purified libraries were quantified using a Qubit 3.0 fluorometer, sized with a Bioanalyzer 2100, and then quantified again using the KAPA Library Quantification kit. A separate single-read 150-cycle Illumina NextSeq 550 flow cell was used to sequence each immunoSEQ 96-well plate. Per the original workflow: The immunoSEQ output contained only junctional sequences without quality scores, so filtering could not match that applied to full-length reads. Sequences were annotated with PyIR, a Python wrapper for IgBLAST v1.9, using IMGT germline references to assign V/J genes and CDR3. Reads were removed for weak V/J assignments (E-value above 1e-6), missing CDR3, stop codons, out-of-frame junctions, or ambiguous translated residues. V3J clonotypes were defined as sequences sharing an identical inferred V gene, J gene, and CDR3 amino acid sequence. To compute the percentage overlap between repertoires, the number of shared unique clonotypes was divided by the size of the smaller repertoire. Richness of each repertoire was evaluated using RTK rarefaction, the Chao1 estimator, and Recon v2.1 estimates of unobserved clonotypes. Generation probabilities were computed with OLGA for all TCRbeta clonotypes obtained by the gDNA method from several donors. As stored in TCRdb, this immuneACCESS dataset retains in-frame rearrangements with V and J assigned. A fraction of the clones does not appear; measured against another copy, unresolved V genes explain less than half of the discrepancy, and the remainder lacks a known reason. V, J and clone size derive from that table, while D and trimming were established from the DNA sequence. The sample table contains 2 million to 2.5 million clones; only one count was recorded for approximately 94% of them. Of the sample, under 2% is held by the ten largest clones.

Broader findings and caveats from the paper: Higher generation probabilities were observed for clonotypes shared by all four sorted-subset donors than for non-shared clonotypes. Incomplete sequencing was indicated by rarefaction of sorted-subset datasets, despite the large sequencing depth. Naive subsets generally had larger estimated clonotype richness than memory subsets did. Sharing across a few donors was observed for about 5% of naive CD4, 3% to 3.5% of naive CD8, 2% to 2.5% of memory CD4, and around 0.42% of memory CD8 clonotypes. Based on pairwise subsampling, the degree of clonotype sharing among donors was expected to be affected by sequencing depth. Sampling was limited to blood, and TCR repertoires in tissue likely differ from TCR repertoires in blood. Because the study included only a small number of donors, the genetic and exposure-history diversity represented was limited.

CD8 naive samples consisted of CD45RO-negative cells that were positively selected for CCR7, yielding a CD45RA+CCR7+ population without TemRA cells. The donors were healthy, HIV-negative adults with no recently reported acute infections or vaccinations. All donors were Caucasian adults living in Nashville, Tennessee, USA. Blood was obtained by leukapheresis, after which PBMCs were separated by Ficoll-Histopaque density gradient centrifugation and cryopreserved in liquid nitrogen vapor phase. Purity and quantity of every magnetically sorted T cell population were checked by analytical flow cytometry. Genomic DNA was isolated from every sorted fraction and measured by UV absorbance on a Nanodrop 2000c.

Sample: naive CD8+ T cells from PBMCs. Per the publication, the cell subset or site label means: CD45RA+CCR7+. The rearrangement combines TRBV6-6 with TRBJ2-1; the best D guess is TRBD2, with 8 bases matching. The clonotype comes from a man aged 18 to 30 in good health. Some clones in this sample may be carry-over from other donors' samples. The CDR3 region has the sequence CASSLPGRGPYNEQFF. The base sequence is TGTGCCAGCAGTCTCCCCGGGAGGGGGCCCTACAATGAGCAGTTCTTC.